This TCR beta chain was captured by sequencing in a study of blood T cell repertoires in COVID-19. The CDR3 runs to 14 residues. Looked up from germline, CDR1 is KGHDR and CDR2 is SFDVKD. V lost 1 base, J lost 1 base, and 6 bases lay in between. Produced via immunoSEQ multiplex PCR; TCRdb's table is partial and in-frame only. This sample has fewer than 350,000 clones, with approximately 90% found just once. Input material: peripheral blood. The TCR originated in a man in his forties or fifties with acute or convalescent COVID-19. The chain uses TRBV24-1 and TRBJ1-1; the D is unclear. The CDR3, as DNA: TGTGCCACCAGTGATTTAATGAGGAACACTGAAGCTTTCTTT. It yields the protein CATSDLMRNTEAFF.